This T cell receptor beta chain was identified in a study of prognosis after radiotherapy for stage I lung cancer. Study as a whole: Squamous cell carcinoma tumors occurred in 6 to 8 patients, adenocarcinoma in some 12. General study results and limits: Among patients who developed distant metastases, Shannon entropy after stereotactic body radiation therapy was lower.

This clonotype appeared many times. What it recognizes is unknown. Blood was drawn (about 6 milliliters of peripheral blood) at each of two time points. Two-round multiplex PCR on genomic DNA was the method by which TCR beta CDR3 was amplified. Every TRBV and TRBJ gene had its own specific primer in first-round PCR. Using its own MiXCR run on the multiplex PCR reads, TCRdb lists one record per CDR3 protein. The data hold more than 30,000 distinct CDR3 sequences, with about 39% observed a single time. V was trimmed by 3 bases and J by 6 bases, leaving 15 bases between them. Germline-derived CDR1 and CDR2 are MGHRA and YSYEKL. The CDR3 loop spans 15 amino acids.

The sequence was collected from a donor aged 50 or older with non-small cell lung cancer. The genes are TRBV4-1 and TRBJ2-1; D uncertain. The material was PBMCs, obtained before or after stereotactic body radiation therapy (not recorded which). The chain's CDR3 is CASSQEDKFGNEQFF. CDR3 DNA: TGCGCCAGCAGCCAGGAAGACAAGTTCGGCAATGAGCAGTTCTTC.